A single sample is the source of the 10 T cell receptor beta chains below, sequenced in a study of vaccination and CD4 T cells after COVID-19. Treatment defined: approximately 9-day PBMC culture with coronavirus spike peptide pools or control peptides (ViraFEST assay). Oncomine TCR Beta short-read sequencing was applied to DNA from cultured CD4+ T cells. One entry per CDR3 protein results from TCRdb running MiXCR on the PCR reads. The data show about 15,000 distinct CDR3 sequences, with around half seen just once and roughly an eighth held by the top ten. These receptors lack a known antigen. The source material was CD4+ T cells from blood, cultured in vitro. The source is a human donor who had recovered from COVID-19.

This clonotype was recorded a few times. CDR3 DNA: TGTGCCAGTAGTATTGGGTTCGACGGGGAGCTGTTTTTT. It specifies CASSIGFDGELFF. The chain combines TRBV19 with TRBJ2-2; D not certain. CDR1 is LNHDA, CDR2 SQIVND, per germline (reference sequence). V dropped 3 bases and J dropped 7 bases, with 9 bases sitting between them. The CDR3 has 13 amino acids.

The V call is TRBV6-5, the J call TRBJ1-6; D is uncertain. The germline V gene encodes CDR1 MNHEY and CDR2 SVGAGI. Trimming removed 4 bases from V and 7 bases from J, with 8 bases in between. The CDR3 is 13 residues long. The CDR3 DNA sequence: TGTGCCAGCAGTTTGGGGAGGAATTCACCCCTCCACTTT. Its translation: CASSLGRNSPLHF.

The chain's CDR3 is CASSYTSYNEQFF. CDR3 in DNA: TGTGCCAGCAGTTACACCTCCTACAATGAGCAGTTCTTC. This chain links TRBV6-5 with TRBJ2-1; D is uncertain. Trimming took 2 bases from V and 0 from J, leaving 2 bases between them. The germline gives CDR1 MNHEY, CDR2 SVGAGI. This CDR3 is built from 13 residues.

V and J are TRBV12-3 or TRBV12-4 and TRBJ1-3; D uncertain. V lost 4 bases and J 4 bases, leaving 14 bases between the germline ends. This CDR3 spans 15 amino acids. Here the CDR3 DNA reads TGTGCCAGCAGTTCTACCCATCGCTGGGGAAACACCATATATTTT. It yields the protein CASSSTHRWGNTIYF.

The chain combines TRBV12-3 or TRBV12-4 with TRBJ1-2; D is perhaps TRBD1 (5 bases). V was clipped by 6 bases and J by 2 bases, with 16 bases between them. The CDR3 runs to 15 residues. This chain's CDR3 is CASSSLGRTNYGYTF. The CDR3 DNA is TGTGCCAGCAGCAGCCTAGGGAGGACAAACTATGGCTACACCTTC.

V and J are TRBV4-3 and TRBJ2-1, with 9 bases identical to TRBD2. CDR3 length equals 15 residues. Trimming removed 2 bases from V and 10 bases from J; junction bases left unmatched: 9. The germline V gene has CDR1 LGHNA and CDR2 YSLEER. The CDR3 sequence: CASSQQQRGAGEQFF. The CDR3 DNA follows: TGCGCCAGCAGCCAACAACAGCGGGGGGCAGGCGAGCAGTTCTTC.

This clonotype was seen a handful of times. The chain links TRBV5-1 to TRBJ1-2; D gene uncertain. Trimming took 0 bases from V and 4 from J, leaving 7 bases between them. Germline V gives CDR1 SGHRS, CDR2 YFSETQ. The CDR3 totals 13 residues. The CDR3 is CASSLDPTYGYTF. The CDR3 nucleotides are TGCGCCAGCAGCTTGGACCCAACCTATGGCTACACCTTC.

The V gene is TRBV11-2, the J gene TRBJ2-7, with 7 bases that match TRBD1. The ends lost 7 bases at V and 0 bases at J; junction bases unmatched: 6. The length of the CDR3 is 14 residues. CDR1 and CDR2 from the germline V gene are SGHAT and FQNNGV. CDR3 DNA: TGTGCCAGCACCTTGTCAGGGGGCTCCTACGAGCAGTACTTC. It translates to CASTLSGGSYEQYF.

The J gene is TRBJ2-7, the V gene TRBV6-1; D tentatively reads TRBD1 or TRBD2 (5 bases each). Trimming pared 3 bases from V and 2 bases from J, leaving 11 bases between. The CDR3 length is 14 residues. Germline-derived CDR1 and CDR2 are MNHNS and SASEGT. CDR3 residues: CASSDRDGPYEQYF. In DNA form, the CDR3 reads TGTGCCAGCAGTGACCGGGACGGCCCCTACGAGCAGTACTTC.

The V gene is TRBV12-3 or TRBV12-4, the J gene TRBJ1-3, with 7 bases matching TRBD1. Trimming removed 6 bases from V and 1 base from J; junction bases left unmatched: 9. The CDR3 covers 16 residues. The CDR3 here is CASSRTGDASGNTIYF. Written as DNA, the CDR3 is TGTGCCAGCAGCCGCACAGGGGACGCGTCTGGAAACACCATATATTTT.